The clone carrying this TCR beta chain was counted a few times. These data come from a study of T cells in Graves' hyperthyroidism and ophthalmopathy. There were TCR beta CDR3 regions amplified from RNA transcripts. With the HTBI primer set, the TCR CDR3 went through a first round of RT-PCR. TCRdb reprocessed the multiplex PCR reads with MiXCR, giving one entry per CDR3 protein. The sample has 300,000 to 500,000 distinct CDR3 sequences; 15% are singletons. The sequence came from a woman aged 25 to 45 with Graves' hyperthyroidism. Material: blood.

The CDR3 region is CASSQRAAVGYTF. For the CDR3, the DNA is TGTGCCAGCAGCCAACGGGCTGCGGTCGGCTACACCTTC. This rearrangement joins TRBV3-1 to TRBJ1-2; D is ambiguous. This CDR3 spans 13 amino acids. The V gene's germline CDR1 is LGHDT and CDR2 YNNKEL (reference sequence). V gave up 2 bases and J gave up 8 bases, with 12 bases separating them. Full variable domain (remainder filled in from reference TRBV3-1 and TRBJ1-2): DTAVSQTPKYLVTQMGNDKSIKCEQNLGHDTMYWYKQDSKKFLKIMFSYNNKELIINETVPNRFSPKSPDKAHLNLHINSLELGDSAVYFCASSQRAAVGYTFGSGTRLTVV.